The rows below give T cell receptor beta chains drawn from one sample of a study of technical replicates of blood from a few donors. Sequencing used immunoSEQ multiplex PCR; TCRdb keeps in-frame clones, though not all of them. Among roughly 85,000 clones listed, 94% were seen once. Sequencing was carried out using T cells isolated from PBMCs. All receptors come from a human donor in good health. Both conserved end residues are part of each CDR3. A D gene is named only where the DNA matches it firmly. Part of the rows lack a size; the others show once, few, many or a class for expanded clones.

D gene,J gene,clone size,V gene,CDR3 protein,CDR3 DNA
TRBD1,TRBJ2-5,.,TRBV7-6,CASSLAIGQVGETQYF,TGTGCCAGCAGCTTAGCTATCGGACAGGTTGGAGAGACCCAGTACTTC
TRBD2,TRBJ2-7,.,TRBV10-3,CATGERDHEQYF,TGTGCCACGGGGGAGCGGGACCACGAGCAGTACTTC
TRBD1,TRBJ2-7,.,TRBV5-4,CASSQDRGEQYF,TGTGCCAGCAGCCAAGACAGGGGCGAGCAGTACTTC
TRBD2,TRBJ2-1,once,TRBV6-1,CASSTGAGGLNEQFF,TGTGCCAGCAGTACGGGAGCGGGGGGACTAAATGAGCAGTTCTTC
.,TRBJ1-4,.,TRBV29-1,CSVLRSTNEKLFF,TGCAGCGTTCTACGTTCAACTAATGAAAAACTGTTTTTT
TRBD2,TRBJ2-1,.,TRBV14,CASSQEASGSMDEQFF,TGTGCCAGCAGCCAAGAAGCTAGCGGGAGCATGGATGAGCAGTTCTTC
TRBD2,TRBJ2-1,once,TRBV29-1,CSGYGLAGGPVYNEQFF,TGCAGCGGGTACGGACTAGCGGGAGGGCCGGTCTACAATGAGCAGTTCTTC
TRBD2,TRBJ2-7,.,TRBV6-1,CASSAVGREPSGEQYF,TGTGCCAGCAGTGCTGTTGGGCGGGAGCCCTCCGGGGAGCAGTACTTC
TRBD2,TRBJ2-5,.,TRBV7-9,CASSRSGGSETQYF,TGTGCCAGCAGCCGTAGCGGGGGTTCGGAAACCCAGTACTTC
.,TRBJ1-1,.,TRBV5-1,CASSLAFPNTEAFF,TGCGCCAGCAGCTTGGCCTTCCCGAACACTGAAGCTTTCTTT
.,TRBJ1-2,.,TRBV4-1,CASSHPLRANYGYTF,TGCGCCAGCAGCCACCCCCTCAGGGCTAACTATGGCTACACCTTC
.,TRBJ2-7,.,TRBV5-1,CASSFNGRGEQYF,TGCGCCAGCAGCTTTAACGGGAGAGGAGAGCAGTACTTC
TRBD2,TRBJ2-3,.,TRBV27,CASRGAGTSGGPLSTDTQYF,TGTGCCAGCAGAGGGGCCGGGACTAGCGGGGGCCCGCTCTCCACAGATACGCAGTATTTT
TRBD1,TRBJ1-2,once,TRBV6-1,CASSPRQGDYGYTF,TGTGCCAGCAGTCCTCGACAGGGAGACTATGGCTACACCTTC
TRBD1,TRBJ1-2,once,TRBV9,CASTPPTTGVGGGYTF,TGTGCCAGCACCCCACCCACCACAGGGGTGGGTGGTGGCTACACCTTC
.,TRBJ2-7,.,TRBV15,CATSSPPKREQYF,TGTGCCACCAGCAGTCCTCCCAAGCGCGAGCAGTACTTC
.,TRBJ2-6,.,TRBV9,CASSVQANVLTF,TGTGCCAGCAGCGTACAGGCCAACGTCCTGACTTTC
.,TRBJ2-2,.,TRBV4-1,CASSQDGLSGELFF,TGCGCCAGCAGCCAAGACGGGTTGTCCGGGGAGCTGTTTTTT
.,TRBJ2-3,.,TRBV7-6,CASSRRDTLSSTDTQYF,TGTGCCAGCAGCCGCCGGGACACCCTTTCCAGCACAGATACGCAGTATTTT
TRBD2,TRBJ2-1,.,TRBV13,CASSLTRTSGNGEQFF,TGTGCCAGCAGCTTAACCCGGACTAGCGGGAACGGTGAGCAGTTCTTC
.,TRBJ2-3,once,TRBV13,CASSLVPGADTQYF,TGTGCCAGCAGCTTAGTCCCAGGGGCAGATACGCAGTATTTT
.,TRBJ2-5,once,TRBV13,CASSLGRYRIQGEETQYF,TGTGCCAGCAGCCTAGGCCGATACCGAATACAGGGAGAAGAGACCCAGTACTTC
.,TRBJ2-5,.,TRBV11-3,CASSLAPWGIDRQETQYF,TGTGCCAGCAGCTTAGCCCCCTGGGGGATCGACAGGCAAGAGACCCAGTACTTC